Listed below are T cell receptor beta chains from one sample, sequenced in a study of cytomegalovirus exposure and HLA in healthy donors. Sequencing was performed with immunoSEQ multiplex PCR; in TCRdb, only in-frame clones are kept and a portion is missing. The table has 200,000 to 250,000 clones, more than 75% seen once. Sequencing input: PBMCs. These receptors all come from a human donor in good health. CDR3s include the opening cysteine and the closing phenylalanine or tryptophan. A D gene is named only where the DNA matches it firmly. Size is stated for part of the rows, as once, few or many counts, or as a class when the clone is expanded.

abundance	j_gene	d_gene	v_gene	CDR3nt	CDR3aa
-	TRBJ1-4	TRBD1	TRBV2	TGTGCCAGCAGACCGGGACAGGGGGGAGAAAAACTGTTTTTT	CASRPGQGGEKLFF
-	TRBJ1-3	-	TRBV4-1	TGCGCCAGCAGCCAACTCGGGGTTCAGGGAAACACCATATATTTT	CASSQLGVQGNTIYF
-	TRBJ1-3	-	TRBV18	TGTGCCAGCTCAGGATCCGGGAACACCATATATTTT	CASSGSGNTIYF
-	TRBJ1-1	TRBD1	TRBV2	TGTGCCAGCAGGGGGACAGGAGACACTGAAGCTTTCTTT	CASRGTGDTEAFF
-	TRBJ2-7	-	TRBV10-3	TGTGCCATCAGTGAGTCTGGGGGGAACCCCTACGAGCAGTACTTC	CAISESGGNPYEQYF
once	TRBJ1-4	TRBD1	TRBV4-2	TGTGCCAGCAGCCCATTGGGCGGGACAGCTAATGAAAAACTGTTTTTT	CASSPLGGTANEKLFF
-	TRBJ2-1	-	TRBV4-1	TGCGCCAGCAGCCAAAGACAGGTTTCCAATGAGCAGTTCTTC	CASSQRQVSNEQFF
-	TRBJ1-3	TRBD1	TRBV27	TGTGCCAGCAGTTTATTCCGGACAGGCTCTGGAAACACCATATATTTT	CASSLFRTGSGNTIYF
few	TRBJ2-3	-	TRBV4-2	TGTGCCAGCAGGCAGGCAGGACATACAGATACGCAGTATTTT	CASRQAGHTDTQYF
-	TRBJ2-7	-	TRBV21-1	TGTGCCAGCAGCAAAGGAGGTCGGCGGTTTCTTTCAACGAGGTACGAGCAGTACTTC	CASSKGGRRFLSTRYEQYF
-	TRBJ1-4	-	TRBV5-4	TGTGCCAGCAGCTTCATGGGGGCGTATAATGAAAAACTGTTTTTT	CASSFMGAYNEKLFF
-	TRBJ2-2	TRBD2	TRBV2	TGTGCCAGCATCGGACTAGCGGGGCCGAACACCGGGGAGCTGTTTTTT	CASIGLAGPNTGELFF
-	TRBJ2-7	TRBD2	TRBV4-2	TGTGCCAGCAGCCAGCAAGGGCTAGCGGGAGCCGAGCAGTACTTC	CASSQQGLAGAEQYF
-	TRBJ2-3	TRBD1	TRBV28	TGTGCCAGCAGTTTTTCGACAGGGAAAACAGATACGCAGTATTTT	CASSFSTGKTDTQYF
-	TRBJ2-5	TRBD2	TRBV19	TGTGCCAGTAGATTGCCGCGGGAGAGGGAAGAGACCCAGTACTTC	CASRLPREREETQYF
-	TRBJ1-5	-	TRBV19	TGTGCCAGTACCTACACGGGCGGGAATCAGCCCCAGCATTTT	CASTYTGGNQPQHF
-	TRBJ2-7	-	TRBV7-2	TGTGCCAGCAGCTTTAGTGCAGGGGTGAGCTACGAGCAGTACTTC	CASSFSAGVSYEQYF
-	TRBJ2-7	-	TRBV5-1	TGCGCCAGCAGCGTGGGACACTTGAGCTCCTACGAGCAGTACTTC	CASSVGHLSSYEQYF
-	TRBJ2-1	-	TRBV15	TGTGCCACCAGCCCCCAGCGAAGTAACAATGAGCAGTTCTTC	CATSPQRSNNEQFF
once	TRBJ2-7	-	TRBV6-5	TGTGCCAGCAGTTCGGGTATGGGTGAGCAGTACTTC	CASSSGMGEQYF
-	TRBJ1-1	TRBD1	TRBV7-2	TGTGCCAGCAGCTCCGACAGGGGCATGTGGAACACTGAAGCTTTCTTT	CASSSDRGMWNTEAFF
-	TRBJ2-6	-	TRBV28	TGTGCCAGCAGTTGGGACTCCTGGAGCTCTGGGGCCAACGTCCTGACTTTC	CASSWDSWSSGANVLTF
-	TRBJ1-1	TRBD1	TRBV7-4	TGTGCCAGCAGCGGCCGGGACAGGGACGTCACTGAAGCTTTCTTT	CASSGRDRDVTEAFF
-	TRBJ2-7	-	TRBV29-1	TGCAGCGTTGGGACAGTGGGTGTCTACGAGCAGTACTTC	CSVGTVGVYEQYF
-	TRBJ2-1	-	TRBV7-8	TGTGCCAGCAGCTTAGGTCGGGTTAGCTCCTACAATGAGCAGTTCTTC	CASSLGRVSSYNEQFF
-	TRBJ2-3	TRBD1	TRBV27	TGTGCCAGCAGTTCCCGTACAGGGGTAGGTAGTACGCAGTATTTT	CASSSRTGVGSTQYF
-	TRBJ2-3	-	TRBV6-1	TGTGCCAGCAGTGAGTTGAGCTCCACAGATACGCAGTATTTT	CASSELSSTDTQYF
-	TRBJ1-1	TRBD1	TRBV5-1	TGCGCCAGCAGCATGACAGGGGGCAGCACTGAAGCTTTCTTT	CASSMTGGSTEAFF
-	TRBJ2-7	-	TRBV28	TGTGCCAGCACTTCCGCCCAGGGGCCCCCCTACGAGCAGTACTTC	CASTSAQGPPYEQYF
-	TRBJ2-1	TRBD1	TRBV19	TGTGCCAGTAGAGGACAGGGGAGGTACAATGAGCAGTTCTTC	CASRGQGRYNEQFF
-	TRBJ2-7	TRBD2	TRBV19	TGTGCCAGTAGTCGTCTAGCGGGCGTAACCTACGAGCAGTACTTC	CASSRLAGVTYEQYF
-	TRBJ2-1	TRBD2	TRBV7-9	TGTGCCAGCAGCTTAGTCGGACTAGCGTCCTACAATGAGCAGTTCTTC	CASSLVGLASYNEQFF
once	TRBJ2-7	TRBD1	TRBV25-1	TGTGCCAGCAGCGCCACGGACAGGGGATTCGAGCAGTACTTC	CASSATDRGFEQYF
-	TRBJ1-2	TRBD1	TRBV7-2	TGTGCCAGCAGCCGTCGGGACAGGGTATATGGCTACACCTTC	CASSRRDRVYGYTF
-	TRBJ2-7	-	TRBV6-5	TGTGCCAGCAGTTACAAAGCGGGTCGAGCCTACGAGCAGTACTTC	CASSYKAGRAYEQYF